Listed here is a single T cell receptor (beta chain). Its antigen is unidentified. Data came from immunoSEQ multiplex PCR; TCRdb stores just in-frame clones and leaves some out. The sample has 100,000 to 150,000 clones, about 88% seen once. V lost 4 bases to trimming and J lost 8 bases; unmatched junction nucleotides: 18. The germline gives CDR1 SGHRS, CDR2 YFSETQ. This CDR3 region has 18 residues. This sample is drawn from a study of PD-1 blockade in mismatch repair-deficient tumors. Mismatch repair deficiency was confirmed in all patients, by PCR or immunohistochemistry. Three pembrolizumab responders had their TCRs sequenced. Study-wide results and limits: After pembrolizumab, tumor-resident clones rose rapidly, then generally contracted before radiologic responses.

The chain recombines TRBV5-1 with TRBJ2-1; the match to TRBD2 covers 10 bases. This receptor was obtained from an adult with mismatch repair-deficient cancer. Sequenced material: peripheral blood, taken 44 weeks after starting pembrolizumab. CDR3 coding DNA: TGCGCCAGCAGCCAAGGGATACGGCAGCGGGAGGGCCTATATGAGCAGTTCTTC. This sequence encodes CASSQGIRQREGLYEQFF.